In this sample, the clone carrying this T cell receptor beta chain turned up a few times. What it binds is not known. The CDR3 covers 12 residues. CDR1 is LNHDA and CDR2 is SQIVND in the germline V gene (reference sequence). The ends were cut back, 3 bases at V and 4 bases at J, with 6 bases in the middle. The record originates from a study of cytomegalovirus exposure and HLA in healthy donors. Healthy bone marrow donors made up the donors. The primer mix had 60 Vbeta and 13 Jbeta primers. This table comes from immunoSEQ multiplex PCR, and its TCRdb copy is limited to in-frame clones, with some not included. The sample lists 55,000 to 80,000 clones; about 72% were seen once. Points from the study as a whole: Sequencing likely produced, as an artifact, a cluster of highly shared sequence variants. About 87% or about 30% of the time was how often most TCR beta V segments were productive, according to an earlier analysis. Using the classifier, cytomegalovirus status was reportedly diagnosed with high specificity and sensitivity.

Sequencing was performed on PBMCs. This clonotype was obtained from a man between 50 and 59 years old in good health and CMV-seropositive. The rearrangement uses TRBV19 and TRBJ1-2; D is ambiguous. Here the CDR3 DNA reads TGTGCCAGTAGTATCTCGGTCTATGGCTACACCTTC. Translated, it gives CASSISVYGYTF. The whole variable domain, filled in from reference TRBV19 and TRBJ1-2, reads DGGITQSPKYLFRKEGQNVTLSCEQNLNHDAMYWYRQDPGQGLRLIYYSQIVNDFQKGDIAEGYSVSREKKESFPLTVTSAQKNPTAFYLCASSISVYGYTFGSGTRLTVV.